A single sample gave rise to the 32 T cell receptor beta chains below, sequenced in a study of molecular identifiers for immune sequencing clone quantification (dated by TCRdb to between 2018 and 2020). The library was obtained by PCR. Data came from an Illumina HiSeq 4000. TCRdb reworked the public reads: Q25 trimming with fastp, MiXCR clone assembly, productive beta chains retained. Every entry covers one CDR3 protein and lists the most common genes and DNA from its rows. The sample records about 89,000 distinct CDR3 sequences, roughly 19% of which are singletons. The top ten hold roughly 0.8% of the sample. The sequenced material came from naive CD8+ T cells from blood, with Jurkat cell RNA spiked in. The cell subset or site label on this specimen signifies: FACS-sorted CD8+CD4-CCR7+CD45RA+ naive T cells. The receptors were sampled from a human donor in good health. Some libraries in this study had Jurkat cell RNA spiked in.

A word on this clonotype: Given a much more abundant clone one base away, this may be a read error. The rearrangement uses TRBV19 and TRBJ2-7; D perhaps matches TRBD1 (6 bases). CDR3 size: 15 residues. Germline V lookup: CDR1 LNHDA, CDR2 SQIVND (reference sequence). CDR3 loop: CTSSSNPRGPSEQYF. The CDR3 DNA reads TGTACCAGTAGTAGCAACCCCAGGGGCCCCTCCGAGCAGTACTTC.

This clonotype was observed at least ten times. The genes are TRBV30 and TRBJ1-5, with D maybe TRBD1 (5 bases). The germline CDR1 and CDR2 sequences are GTSNPN and SVGIG (reference sequence). This CDR3 region has 14 residues. Trimming removed 0 bases at V and 6 bases at J, with 12 bases between. The CDR3 loop is CAWSVYRRGQPQHF. The CDR3 DNA sequence: TGTGCCTGGAGTGTATACAGGAGGGGTCAGCCCCAGCATTTT.

Many counts were recorded for this clonotype. This rearrangement joins TRBV12-3 or TRBV12-4 to TRBJ2-1, with a possible D match to TRBD2 (5 bases). V lost 5 bases and J 0 bases, leaving 14 bases between the germline ends. The CDR3 sequence is 16 residues long. The CDR3 sequence is CASSPEDGRSYNEQFF. CDR3 DNA: TGTGCCAGCAGTCCGGAGGACGGACGCTCCTACAATGAGCAGTTCTTC.

The gene calls are TRBV28 and TRBJ2-1; perhaps D is TRBD1 or TRBD2 (6 bases each). The CDR3 spans 16 residues. The germline CDR1 and CDR2 sequences are MDHEN and SYDVKM. V dropped 5 bases and J dropped 5 bases, with 19 bases sitting between them. This CDR3 reads CASSPLEGETHNEQFF. CDR3 in DNA: TGTGCCAGCAGTCCGTTGGAGGGGGAGACCCACAATGAGCAGTTCTTC.

In this sample, this clonotype turned up many times. The chain links TRBV15 to TRBJ1-5, with D possibly matching TRBD1 (6 bases). V lost 1 base and J 7 bases, leaving 14 bases between the germline ends. There are 15 residues in the CDR3. Germline values: CDR1 LNHNV, CDR2 YYDKDF (reference sequence). CDR3 nucleotide sequence: TGTGCCACCAGCAGAGCTAAACAGGGTGTACAGCCCCAGCATTTT. Amino acids: CATSRAKQGVQPQHF.

The table lists this clonotype with many counts. The chain links TRBV6-2 or TRBV6-3 to TRBJ2-3; D is unclear. Looked up from germline, CDR1 is MNHEY and CDR2 is SVGEGT. CDR3 length equals 14 residues. Trimming removed 1 base from V and 3 bases from J, with 8 bases in between. CDR3 loop: CASSYYTVTDTQYF. The CDR3 region has the DNA TGTGCCAGCAGTTACTATACAGTTACAGATACGCAGTATTTT.

The sample holds many counts of this clonotype. This chain connects TRBV28 to TRBJ1-1, with D unresolved. The CDR3 has 12 residues. The V gene lost 6 bases and the J gene lost 0 bases, with 5 bases spanning the gap. Germline CDR1 MDHEN, CDR2 SYDVKM. The CDR3 here is CASRDLNTEAFF. CDR3 bases: TGTGCCAGCAGGGACCTGAACACTGAAGCTTTCTTT.

This clonotype showed up many times. The chain carries TRBV7-9 and TRBJ2-7, with D uncertain. V was cut by 1 base and J by 5 bases, with 6 bases left in between. The length of the CDR3 is 12 residues. Germline V CDR1 and CDR2: SEHNR, FQNEAQ (reference sequence). The CDR3 DNA is TGTGCCAGCAGCTTAGTGTCAGACGAGCAGTACTTC. Translating it yields CASSLVSDEQYF.

This clonotype was detected many times. This chain joins TRBV5-1 and TRBJ2-7; perhaps D is TRBD1 or TRBD2 (5 bases each). Trimming shortened V by 4 bases and J by 3 bases, and 17 bases separated the two germline ends. This CDR3 region has 15 residues. Germline V lookup: CDR1 SGHRS, CDR2 YFSETQ. The CDR3 DNA follows: TGCGCCAGCAGCCCCTCATGGGGGAGTTTCTACGAGCAGTACTTC. Amino acid sequence: CASSPSWGSFYEQYF. The full variable domain, with the rest looked up from reference TRBV5-1 and TRBJ2-7, is KAGVTQTPRYLIKTRGQQVTLSCSPISGHRSVSWYQQTPGQGLQFLFEYFSETQRNKGNFPGRFSGRQFSNSRSEMNVSTLELGDSALYLCASSPSWGSFYEQYFGPGTRLTVT.

On this clonotype: A single base separates this from a much larger clone, so it may be a read error. The chain couples TRBV11-2 to TRBJ2-5; D gene uncertain. Looked up from germline, CDR1 is SGHAT and CDR2 is FQNNGV. The CDR3 has 15 residues. The CDR3: CASSLDWSIQGTQYF. The CDR3, as DNA: TGTGCCAGCAGCTTAGATTGGAGTATTCAAGGGACCCAGTACTTC.

This sequence joins TRBV2 and TRBJ2-5; D could derive from TRBD1 or TRBD2 (5 bases each). Germline values: CDR1 SNHLY, CDR2 FYNNEI. Trimming pared 9 bases from V and 6 bases from J, leaving 23 bases between. The CDR3 runs 15 residues. The CDR3 spells CASFIRDPGTQTQYF. The CDR3 nucleotides are TGTGCCAGTTTCATCCGGGACCCAGGGACGCAGACCCAGTACTTC.

In this sample, this clonotype turned up once. The rearrangement uses TRBV4-3 and TRBJ1-1; D is undetermined. Germline V lookup: CDR1 LGHNA, CDR2 YSLEER. The CDR3 runs to 15 residues. V lost 0 bases, J lost 1 base, and 9 bases lay in between. DNA for the CDR3: TGCGCCAGCAGCCAAGACGACTCCTGGAACACTGAAGCTTTCTTT. Translated: CASSQDDSWNTEAFF.

This clonotype was observed at least ten times. V is TRBV12-3 or TRBV12-4 and J is TRBJ2-7; 8 nucleotides line up with TRBD2. V was pared by 6 bases and J by 4 bases, with 11 bases of the junction left unmatched. This CDR3 has 15 amino acids. The CDR3 loop is CASRSEREPGYEQYF. Written as DNA, the CDR3 is TGTGCCAGCAGAAGCGAGCGGGAGCCAGGGTACGAGCAGTACTTC.

This clonotype was picked up many times. The CDR3 ends on some other residue instead of the conserved phenylalanine or tryptophan, so this is likely a read error. The DNA is left out, because the CDR3 cannot be placed on it with certainty; the CDR3 is given as TCRdb lists it. This sequence joins TRBV29-1 and TRBJ1-1; the tabulated D call, TRBD1, remains unverified against the DNA. Germline assignment: CDR1 SQVTM and CDR2 ANQGSEA. The CDR3 has 12 amino acids, counting both end residues. CDR3 residues: CSVELDREIFLG.

This clonotype has a count of ten or more. The junction departs from the called germline gene at one end, perhaps through a read error. The chain has TRBV6-2 or TRBV6-3 and TRBJ1-1; 12 positions match TRBD1. Germline CDR1 and CDR2: MNHEY and SVGEGT. The CDR3 is made up of 14 amino acids. CDR3 amino acids: CASSVPGQGAWHLF. CDR3 DNA sequence: TGTGCCAGCAGTGTTCCGGGACAGGGGGCCTGGCATCTCTTT.

This clonotype was seen repeatedly, ten times or more. This chain connects TRBV29-1 to TRBJ1-1, with a possible D match to TRBD1 (6 bases). Looked up from germline, CDR1 is SQVTM and CDR2 is ANQGSEA. This CDR3 has 13 residues. Trimming left V 5 bases short and J 4 bases short, with 14 bases between. DNA for the CDR3: TGCAGCGTTACAGGGATTTTGGGCACTGAAGCTTTCTTT. Protein: CSVTGILGTEAFF.

Ten or more counts support this clonotype. The chain links TRBV29-1 to TRBJ1-1; D remains ambiguous. Trimming took 4 bases from V and 2 from J, leaving 5 bases between them. The CDR3 totals 11 residues. Per germline, CDR1 SQVTM and CDR2 ANQGSEA. The CDR3 spells CSVVRNTEAFF. The DNA for the CDR3 is TGCAGCGTTGTTAGAAACACTGAAGCTTTCTTT.

This clonotype came up many times. This chain uses TRBV20-1 with TRBJ1-5; 9 nucleotides match TRBD1. Germline V lookup: CDR1 DFQATT, CDR2 SNEGSKA (reference sequence). Trimming removed 4 bases from V and 5 bases from J; junction bases left unmatched: 12. This CDR3 has 16 amino acids. In DNA, the CDR3 is TGCAGTGCTATTTCCCGCGGACAGGGGCGCTATCAGCCCCAGCATTTT. It translates to CSAISRGQGRYQPQHF.

A word on this clonotype: A much larger clone is a single base away; this may be a read error. V is TRBV12-3 or TRBV12-4 and J is TRBJ1-5; possibly TRBD1 for D (5 bases). The CDR3 extends over 15 amino acids. Trimming took 6 bases from V and 4 from J, leaving 16 bases between them. The CDR3 here is CASSPTLGGNQPQHF. DNA for the CDR3: TGTGCCAGCAGCCCCACTCTGGGGGGAAATCAGCCCCAGCATTTT.

In this sample, this clonotype turned up many times. The chain couples TRBV7-9 to TRBJ2-3; D is unresolved. The CDR3 length is 16 residues. Germline V gene data show CDR1 as SEHNR and CDR2 as FQNEAQ (reference sequence). Trimming removed 4 bases from V and 2 bases from J, with 16 bases in between. The CDR3 reads CASSSGPNPYTDTQYF. DNA for the CDR3: TGTGCCAGCAGCTCCGGCCCCAACCCATACACAGATACGCAGTATTTT.

This clonotype was seen ten or more times. CDR3 sequence reads: CASSLAGSSTDTQYF. The DNA of the CDR3 is TGTGCCAGCAGCTTAGCCGGCAGCAGCACAGATACGCAGTATTTT. The rearrangement joins TRBV7-9 to TRBJ2-3; D unclear. CDR3 length equals 15 residues. Trimming stripped 0 bases from V and 0 bases from J, with 7 bases between. Germline V gives CDR1 SEHNR, CDR2 FQNEAQ (reference sequence).

The sample holds many counts of this clonotype. This chain links TRBV4-3 with TRBJ2-6; D unresolved. Trimming removed 0 bases at V and 2 bases at J, with 11 bases between. The germline CDR1 and CDR2 sequences are LGHNA and YSLEER. CDR3 length: 17 amino acids. In DNA form, the CDR3 reads TGCGCCAGCAGCCAAGACCCCACAAAGCCTGGGGCCAACGTCCTGACTTTC. Its translation is CASSQDPTKPGANVLTF.

This clonotype has ten or more counts. The V gene is TRBV27, the J gene TRBJ2-7; D is perhaps TRBD1 (5 bases). The CDR3 covers 13 residues. Trimming removed 3 bases at V and 7 bases at J, with 13 bases between. Germline lookup yields CDR1 MNHEY and CDR2 SMNVEV (reference sequence). This CDR3 is CASSFGEGAEQYF. DNA of the CDR3: TGTGCCAGCAGTTTTGGTGAAGGGGCAGAGCAGTACTTC.

This clonotype was found many times. The chain carries TRBV29-1 and TRBJ1-6; the D is unclear. The V end was cut by 7 bases, the J end by 4 bases, with 11 bases between. The CDR3 runs 13 residues. The V gene's germline CDR1 is SQVTM and CDR2 ANQGSEA. The CDR3 is CSGSAGYNSPLHF. The CDR3 DNA follows: TGCAGCGGCTCGGCCGGTTATAATTCACCCCTCCACTTT.

This clonotype was recorded many times. V usage is TRBV7-9 and J usage is TRBJ2-3, with D uncertain. V gave up 5 bases and J gave up 0 bases, with 9 bases separating them. The CDR3 loop spans 14 amino acids. Germline values: CDR1 SEHNR, CDR2 FQNEAQ (reference sequence). Here the CDR3 DNA reads TGTGCCAGCAGCCTCGGTAGTAGCACAGATACGCAGTATTTT. Residues: CASSLGSSTDTQYF.

At least ten counts were recorded for this clonotype. The rearrangement links TRBV11-2 to TRBJ2-1; maybe TRBD1 (6 bases). Germline CDR1 and CDR2: SGHAT and FQNNGV. This CDR3 has 16 residues. With 2 bases removed from V and 2 bases from J, the gap between germline ends came to 13 bases. CDR3 residues: CASSLSPQGPYNEQFF. The CDR3 DNA reads TGTGCCAGCAGCTTATCCCCACAGGGACCCTACAATGAGCAGTTCTTC.

The chain joins TRBV29-1 to TRBJ1-1; D remains unclear. The CDR3 runs to 11 residues. Germline loops: CDR1 SQVTM, CDR2 ANQGSEA. V was cut by 7 bases and J by 1 base, with 7 bases left in between. CDR3 DNA sequence: TGCAGCGGACCTGGGAACACTGAAGCTTTCTTT. Its translation: CSGPGNTEAFF. Full variable domain (rest looked up from reference TRBV29-1 and TRBJ1-1): SAVISQKPSRDICQRGTSLTIQCQVDSQVTMMFWYRQQPGQSLTLIATANQGSEATYESGFVIDKFPISRPNLTFSTLTVSNMSPEDSSIYLCSGPGNTEAFFGQGTRLTVV.

This clonotype was seen ten or more times. The chain combines TRBV3-1 with TRBJ2-7; D is ambiguous. The CDR3 loop spans 16 amino acids. Germline V gives CDR1 LGHDT, CDR2 YNNKEL (reference sequence). The V gene lost 0 bases and the J gene lost 0 bases, with 12 bases spanning the gap. The CDR3: CASSQEVGMSSYEQYF. CDR3 DNA: TGTGCCAGCAGCCAAGAGGTAGGGATGTCCTCCTACGAGCAGTACTTC.

This clonotype has at least ten counts. The rearrangement uses TRBV2 and TRBJ2-7; 10 nucleotides line up with TRBD2. Germline trimming cut 5 bases from V and 4 bases from J; bases unmatched to any gene: 5. Germline values: CDR1 SNHLY, CDR2 FYNNEI. This CDR3 has 14 residues. The CDR3, as DNA: TGTGCCAGCAGTTTTAGCGGGGGGCGGTACGAGCAGTACTTC. This translates into CASSFSGGRYEQYF.

This clonotype has at least ten counts. The chain is built from TRBV5-1 and TRBJ2-2, with D maybe TRBD1 (5 bases). This CDR3 region has 14 residues. V dropped 0 bases and J dropped 6 bases, with 9 bases sitting between them. CDR1 SGHRS and CDR2 YFSETQ come from the germline V gene. The CDR3 sequence is CASSLVQGAGELFF. CDR3 nucleotides: TGCGCCAGCAGCTTGGTTCAGGGTGCCGGGGAGCTGTTTTTT.

The genes are TRBV3-1 and TRBJ1-1, with D unclear. Germline V CDR1 and CDR2: LGHDT, YNNKEL (reference sequence). The CDR3 runs 14 residues. Trimming took 1 base from V and 2 from J, leaving 8 bases between them. The CDR3 DNA sequence: TGTGCCAGCAGCCAAGGGATGGCTAACACTGAAGCTTTCTTT. This encodes CASSQGMANTEAFF.

Many counts were recorded for this clonotype. The chain carries TRBV7-2 and TRBJ2-7; TRBD2 might be the D (6 bases). The length of the CDR3 is 15 residues. The germline CDR1 and CDR2 sequences are SGHTA and FQGNSA. Trimming removed 5 bases from V and 3 bases from J, with 17 bases in between. The DNA for the CDR3 is TGTGCCAGCAGCCGCAGGCGGGGACCAGACTACGAGCAGTACTTC. This translates into CASSRRRGPDYEQYF. The full variable domain, completed using reference TRBV7-2 and TRBJ2-7, is GAGVSQSPSNKVTEKGKDVELRCDPISGHTALYWYRQSLGQGLEFLIYFQGNSAPDKSGLPSDRFSAERTGGSVSTLTIQRTQQEDSAVYLCASSRRRGPDYEQYFGPGTRLTVT.